This T cell receptor (beta chain) stems from a study of cytomegalovirus exposure and HLA in healthy donors. The overall study: The Caucasian-associated ancestry cluster held over 80% of over 350 genotyped donors. Study findings and constraints: It was assumed in the presence/absence analyses that sequencing depth was roughly uniform across donors. A likely sequencing artifact accounted for one observed cluster of highly shared sequence variants.

CDR1 and CDR2 (germline): SEHNR, FQNEAQ (reference sequence). V gave up 8 bases and J gave up 6 bases; unmatched junction bases: 8. The CDR3 has 16 amino acids. In regard to this clone: Its antigen is unidentified.

The primer mix had 60 Vbeta and 13 Jbeta primers. Assay: immunoSEQ multiplex PCR; the TCRdb copy retains only in-frame clones and omits some. The sample lists about 140,000 clones, around 80% occurring once. This chain uses TRBV7-9 with TRBJ2-1; 15 bases agree with TRBD2. This sequence originates from a man aged 40-55 years in good health and CMV-seropositive. Source material: PBMCs. In DNA, the CDR3 is TGTGCCAGCCTGGGGACTAGCGGGGGGCCCCCCAATGAGCAGTTCTTC. Protein product: CASLGTSGGPPNEQFF.